This T cell receptor beta chain originates from a study of cytomegalovirus exposure and HLA in healthy donors. General study results and limits: A further, later analysis showed that HLA-associated TCR beta chains (compared with equally common others) were more clonally expanded. Reports state that TCR beta sequences accurately predicted most subjects' HLA-A and HLA-B alleles.

PCR amplification relied on 60 Vbeta primers (plus 13 Jbeta primers). Authors' analysis steps: Counted up in a later analysis, unique TCR beta chains came to some 80 million, with roughly 11 million shared. TCRdb's copy holds only in-frame clones and misses some; the assay was immunoSEQ multiplex PCR. V, J and clone size were drawn from that table, and D and trimming were deduced from the DNA. The profile shows approximately 190,000 clones, approximately 84% of them singletons. V gave up 1 base and J gave up 4 bases, with 9 bases separating them. This CDR3 is built from 14 residues. Germline-derived CDR1 and CDR2 are SGHNT and YYREEE (reference sequence). Remarks on this clone: As yet, its antigen is unknown.

This chain joins TRBV5-4 and TRBJ1-5, with D perhaps matching TRBD1 (5 bases). What was sequenced was PBMCs. This receptor was obtained from a woman between 50 and 59 years old in good health and CMV-seropositive. CDR3 sequence: CASSLRTGNQPQHF. CDR3 DNA sequence: TGTGCCAGCAGCTTGAGAACAGGTAATCAGCCCCAGCATTTT.